In this sample, the clone carrying this TCR beta chain turned up once. The entry originates in a study of shared clonotypes between healthy human individuals. The CDR3 sequence is 16 residues long. V gave up 0 bases and J gave up 2 bases, with 12 bases separating them. Germline lookup yields CDR1 SGHNT and CDR2 YYREEE (reference sequence). The repertoire was sequenced with immunoSEQ multiplex PCR; TCRdb's copy has only in-frame clones and lacks some. In the table there are 1,500,000 or so clones, more than 95% of which are singletons. This receptor was identified in a man aged 25-40 years in good health. The chain couples TRBV5-4 to TRBJ2-1; D unclear. Input material: naive CD4+ T cells sorted from blood. The subset was: CD45RA+ positively selected. In nucleotides, the CDR3 is TGTGCCAGCAGCTTGGAGACTTCCCGAGCCTACAATGAGCAGTTCTTC. It is translated as CASSLETSRAYNEQFF.